Shown below are 11 T cell receptor beta chains from a single sample sequenced in a study of blood T cell repertoires in COVID-19 (dated by TCRdb to 2018 to 2021). Library preparation used the immunoSEQ multiplex PCR assay. Not all clones reach the TCRdb copy of this immuneACCESS table, which keeps in-frame sequences only. Checked studies attribute under half of the gap to unresolved V genes and leave the rest unexplained. This sample lists 200,000 or so clones; approximately 80% were detected once. Jointly, the top ten make up under 11% of the sample. The sequenced sample consisted of peripheral blood. The receptors come from a woman over 75 with acute or convalescent COVID-19.

The rearrangement links TRBV18 to TRBJ2-3; 9 nucleotides align to TRBD2. Germline CDR1 KGHSH, CDR2 LQKENI. Unmatched junction bases numbered 5, after V lost 0 bases and J lost 4 bases. This CDR3 is built from 16 residues. The CDR3 DNA reads TGTGCCAGCTCACCACCGGCGGGGGGGCCGGCAGATACGCAGTATTTT. This gives the protein CASSPPAGGPADTQYF. Full variable domain (remainder filled in from reference TRBV18 and TRBJ2-3): NAGVMQNPRHLVRRRGQEARLRCSPMKGHSHVYWYRQLPEEGLKFMVYLQKENIIDESGMPKERFSAEFPKEGPSILRIQQVVRGDSAAYFCASSPPAGGPADTQYFGPGTRLTVL.

CDR3 amino acids: CASSVTSDGTQYF. DNA for the CDR3: TGTGCCAGCAGCGTCACTAGCGACGGTACGCAGTATTTT. The V call is TRBV7-3, the J call TRBJ2-3; 7 positions match TRBD2. The V gene's germline CDR1 is SGHTA and CDR2 FQGTGA. The CDR3 consists of 13 residues. The J segment lost 8 bases and the V segment lost 5 bases, leaving 7 bases of the junction unmatched.

This chain links TRBV28 with TRBJ1-6; TRBD1 matches 8 bases. CDR3 length: 15 residues. Germline values: CDR1 MDHEN, CDR2 SYDVKM. Trimming at V came to 5 bases and at J to 6 bases, leaving 6 bases not matched to a gene. This chain's CDR3 is CASSPRTGPNSPLHF. DNA for the CDR3: TGTGCCAGCAGTCCCCGGACAGGGCCTAATTCACCCCTCCACTTT.

The rearrangement links TRBV3-1 (or the pseudogene TRBV3-2) to TRBJ2-2; 8 nucleotides line up with TRBD1. Trimming removed 0 bases from V and 3 bases from J; junction bases left unmatched: 15. Per germline, CDR1 LGHDT and CDR2 YNNKEL (reference sequence). CDR3 length equals 20 residues. In DNA form, the CDR3 reads TGTGCCAGCAGCCAAGATGGGTACAGGGGGACAGAGCGAGACACCGGGGAGCTGTTTTTT. This sequence encodes CASSQDGYRGTERDTGELFF.

V and J are TRBV9 and TRBJ2-3; D gene unclear. Germline V gives CDR1 SGDLS, CDR2 YYNGEE. CDR3 length equals 14 residues. Trimming stripped 0 bases from V and 2 bases from J, with 7 bases between. CDR3 sequence reads: CASSVGEFTDTQYF. CDR3 DNA sequence: TGTGCCAGCAGCGTAGGAGAATTCACAGATACGCAGTATTTT.

The V call is TRBV10-2, the J call TRBJ1-6; D remains ambiguous. Trimming removed 6 bases at V and 7 bases at J, with 10 bases between. The CDR3 spans 13 residues. Germline lookup yields CDR1 WSHSY and CDR2 SAAADI. The CDR3 loop is CASRGGGNSPLHF. The CDR3 DNA sequence: TGCGCCAGCAGGGGAGGAGGGAATTCACCCCTCCACTTT.

The chain is built from TRBV19 and TRBJ1-4, with unresolved D. Trimming shortened V by 1 base and J by 0 bases, and 6 bases separated the two germline ends. The CDR3 length is 15 residues. CDR1 and CDR2 (germline): LNHDA, SQIVND (reference sequence). As DNA, the CDR3 is TGTGCCAGTAGTATAGGCGGTGCAACTAATGAAAAACTGTTTTTT. It yields the protein CASSIGGATNEKLFF.

The rearrangement joins TRBV7-2 to TRBJ1-6; 10 nucleotides agree with TRBD1. The germline V gene encodes CDR1 SGHTA and CDR2 FQGNSA. The CDR3 is 15 residues long. V was pared by 4 bases and J by 11 bases, with 8 bases of the junction left unmatched. CDR3: CASSSTGGAGAPLHF. CDR3 DNA: TGTGCCAGCAGCTCGACAGGGGGCGCGGGGGCACCCCTCCACTTT.

The chain couples TRBV7-2 to TRBJ2-2; TRBD2 aligns across 9 bases. This CDR3 is 15 amino acids long. Germline CDR1 SGHTA, CDR2 FQGNSA. V trimming: 3 bases; J trimming: 4 bases; junction bases outside the gene matches: 3. CDR3 nucleotide sequence: TGTGCCAGCAGCTTTGGCGGGGGGGCCACCGGGGAGCTGTTTTTT. Residues: CASSFGGGATGELFF.

The chain joins TRBV3-1 (or the pseudogene TRBV3-2) to TRBJ2-7; weak D call: TRBD2 (6 bases). Per germline, CDR1 LGHDT and CDR2 YNNKEL (reference sequence). V was pared by 5 bases and J by 3 bases, with 17 bases between. The CDR3 is 15 residues long. The CDR3: CASSTPRDRLYEQYF. The CDR3 DNA reads TGTGCCAGCAGCACACCGCGGGACCGCCTCTACGAGCAGTACTTC.

The chain recombines TRBV7-2 with TRBJ1-1; no clear D. Per the germline V gene, CDR1 is SGHTA and CDR2 is FQGNSA. This CDR3 contains 15 residues. Trimming took off 3 bases at V and 3 bases at J, with 14 bases between the two ends. The CDR3 sequence is CASSFRGLLDTEAFF. The CDR3 DNA is TGTGCCAGCAGCTTCCGAGGTCTCCTGGACACTGAAGCTTTCTTT.